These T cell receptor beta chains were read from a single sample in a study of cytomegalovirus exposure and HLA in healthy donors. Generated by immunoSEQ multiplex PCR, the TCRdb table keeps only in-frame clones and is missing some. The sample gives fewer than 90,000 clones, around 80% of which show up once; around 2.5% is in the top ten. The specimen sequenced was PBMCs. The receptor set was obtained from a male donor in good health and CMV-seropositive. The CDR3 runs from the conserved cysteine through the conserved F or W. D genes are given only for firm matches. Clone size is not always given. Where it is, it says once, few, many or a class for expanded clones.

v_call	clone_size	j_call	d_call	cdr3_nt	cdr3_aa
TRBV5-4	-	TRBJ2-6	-	TGTGCCAGCAGCCTATTGGGGGCCAACGTCCTGACTTTC	CASSLLGANVLTF
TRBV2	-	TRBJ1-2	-	TGTGCCAGCGGAGCGACCTATGGCTACACCTTC	CASGATYGYTF
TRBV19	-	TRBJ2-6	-	TGTGCCAGTAATCCAGGCAACTCTGGGGCCAACGTCCTGACTTTC	CASNPGNSGANVLTF
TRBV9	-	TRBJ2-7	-	TGTGCCAGCAGCAACCCCCCTTACGAGCAGTACTTC	CASSNPPYEQYF
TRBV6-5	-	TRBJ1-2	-	TGTGCCAGCAGTTTCTCCGGGATGAAGGGCTACACCTTC	CASSFSGMKGYTF
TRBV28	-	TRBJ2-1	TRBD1	TGTGCCAGCAGTCCGGGGACAGGCGTTGAGCGATTCTCCTACAATGAGCAGTTCTTC	CASSPGTGVERFSYNEQFF
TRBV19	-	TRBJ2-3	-	TGTGCCAGTAGCCTACGGAGCGATACGCAGTATTTT	CASSLRSDTQYF
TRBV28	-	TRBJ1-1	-	TGTGCCAGCAGGCTCCCAGGGTTAGGGACTGAAGCTTTCTTT	CASRLPGLGTEAFF
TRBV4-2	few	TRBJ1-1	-	TGTGCCAGCAGAGGTAGGGACAACCTGGGGACAGCTTTCTTT	CASRGRDNLGTAFF
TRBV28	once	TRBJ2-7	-	TGTGCCAGCAGTTCCTTCCCTCCGTATGAGCAGTACTTC	CASSSFPPYEQYF
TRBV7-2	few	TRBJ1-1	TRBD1	TGTGCCAGCAGCTTAGAGACAGGGAGAACTGAAGCTTTCTTT	CASSLETGRTEAFF
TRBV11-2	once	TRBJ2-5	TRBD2	TGTGCCAGCAGCTTAAGCCTAGCGGGAGTGGAGACCCAGTACTTC	CASSLSLAGVETQYF
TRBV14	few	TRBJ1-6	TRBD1	TGTGCCAGCAGCCCGGGACAGGGAATAGAATCACCCCTCCACTTT	CASSPGQGIESPLHF
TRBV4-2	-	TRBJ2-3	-	TGTGCCAGCAGCCAGGTTAGGGGCGATACGCAGTATTTT	CASSQVRGDTQYF
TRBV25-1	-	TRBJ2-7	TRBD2	TGTGCCAGCAGTGAATACCCCCAAGCGGGAAAGTACGAGCAGTACTTC	CASSEYPQAGKYEQYF
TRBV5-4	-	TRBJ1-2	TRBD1	TGTGCCAGCAGCCTAGCGAGACAGGGGGAAAACTATGGCTACACCTTC	CASSLARQGENYGYTF
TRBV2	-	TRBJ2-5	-	TGTGCCAGCAGGGAGGAGACCCAGTACTTC	CASREETQYF